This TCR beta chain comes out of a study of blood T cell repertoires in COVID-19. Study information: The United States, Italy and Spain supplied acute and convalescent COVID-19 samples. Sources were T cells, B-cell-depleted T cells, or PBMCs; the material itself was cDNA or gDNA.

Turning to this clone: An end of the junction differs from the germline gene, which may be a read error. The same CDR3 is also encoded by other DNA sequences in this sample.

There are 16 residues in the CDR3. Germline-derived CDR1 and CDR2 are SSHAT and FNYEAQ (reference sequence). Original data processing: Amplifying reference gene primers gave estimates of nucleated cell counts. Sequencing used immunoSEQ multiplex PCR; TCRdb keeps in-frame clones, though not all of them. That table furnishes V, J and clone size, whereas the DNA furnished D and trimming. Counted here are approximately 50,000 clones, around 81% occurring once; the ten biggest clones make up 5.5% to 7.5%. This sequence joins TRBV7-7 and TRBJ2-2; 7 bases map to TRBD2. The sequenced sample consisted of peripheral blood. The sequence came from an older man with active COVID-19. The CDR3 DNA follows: TGTGCTAGCAGCTTGGAGGCGGGGGCGAACACCGGGGAGCTGTTTTTT. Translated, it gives CASSLEAGANTGELFF.